The clone carrying this T cell receptor (beta chain) was seen a few times. Its antigen is not known. These data are taken from a study of PD-1 blockade in classical Hodgkin lymphoma. Some clones are missing from TCRdb's copy, which holds only in-frame ones; the method was immunoSEQ multiplex PCR. Among about 21,000 clones listed, around nine tenths were seen once. Study results and limitations: Newly diagnosed patients were said to have less baseline TCR diversity than healthy donors did.

Time point here: newly diagnosed, previously untreated cHL patient sample. From thawed PBMCs, magnetic negative selection was used to isolate the CD8+ T cells. Per the germline V gene, CDR1 is MNHNS and CDR2 is SASEGT. The V end was cut by 6 bases, the J end by 2 bases, with 9 bases between. This CDR3 has 13 residues. This clonotype originated in a human donor with classical Hodgkin lymphoma. The rearrangement uses TRBV6-1 and TRBJ2-3; D unresolved. The specimen sequenced was CD8+ T cells from blood. The CDR3 loop is CASSVQSTDTQYF. In DNA form, the CDR3 reads TGTGCCAGCAGCGTACAGTCCACAGATACGCAGTATTTT.